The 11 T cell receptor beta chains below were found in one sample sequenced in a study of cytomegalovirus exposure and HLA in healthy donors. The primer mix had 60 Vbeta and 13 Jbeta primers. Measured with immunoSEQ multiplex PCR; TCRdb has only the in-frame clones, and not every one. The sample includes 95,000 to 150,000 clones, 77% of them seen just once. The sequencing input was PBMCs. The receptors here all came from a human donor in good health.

The CDR3 loop is CASSLPPAGVMYEQYF. DNA for the CDR3: TGTGCCAGCAGCTTACCTCCAGCGGGAGTCATGTACGAGCAGTACTTC. The chain carries TRBV7-8 and TRBJ2-7; 8 positions agree with TRBD2. CDR3 length: 16 amino acids. The trim removed 2 bases at V and 4 bases at J, leaving 10 bases unmatched. Per the germline V gene, CDR1 is SGHVS and CDR2 is FQNEAQ.

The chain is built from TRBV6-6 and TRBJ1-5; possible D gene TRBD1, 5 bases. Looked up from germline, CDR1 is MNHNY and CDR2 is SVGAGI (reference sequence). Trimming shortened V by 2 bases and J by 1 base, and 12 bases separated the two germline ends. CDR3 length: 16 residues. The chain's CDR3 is CASSYRGQASNQPQHF. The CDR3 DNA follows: TGTGCCAGCAGTTACAGGGGTCAGGCGAGCAATCAGCCCCAGCATTTT.

The CDR3 DNA sequence: TGTGCCAGCAGTTTATGGCAGGGGGCTACCCACACAGATACGCAGTATTTT. Protein sequence: CASSLWQGATHTDTQYF. J is TRBJ2-3 and V is TRBV28; TRBD1 matches 8 bases. J gave up 2 bases and V 0 bases, and 7 bases lay outside the gene matches. CDR3 size: 17 residues. Germline assignment: CDR1 MDHEN and CDR2 SYDVKM.

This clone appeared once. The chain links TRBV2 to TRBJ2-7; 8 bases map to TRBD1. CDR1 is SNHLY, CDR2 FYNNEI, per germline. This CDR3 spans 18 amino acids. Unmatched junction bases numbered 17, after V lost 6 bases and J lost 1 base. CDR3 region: CASSALEQGALPSYEQYF. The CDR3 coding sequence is TGTGCCAGCAGCGCCTTGGAGCAGGGGGCTTTACCATCCTACGAGCAGTACTTC.

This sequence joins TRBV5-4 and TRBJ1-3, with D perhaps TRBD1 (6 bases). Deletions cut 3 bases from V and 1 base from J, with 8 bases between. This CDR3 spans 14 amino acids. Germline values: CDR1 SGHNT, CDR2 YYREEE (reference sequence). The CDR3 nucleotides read TGTGCCAGCAGCTCCAGGGGTTCTGGAAACACCATATATTTT. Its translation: CASSSRGSGNTIYF.

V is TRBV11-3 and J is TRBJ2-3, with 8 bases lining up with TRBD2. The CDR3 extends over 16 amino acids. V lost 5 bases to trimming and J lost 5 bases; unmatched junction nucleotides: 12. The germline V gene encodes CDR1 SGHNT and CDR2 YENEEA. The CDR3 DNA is TGTGCCAGCAGCCCCCCGGGACTAGTTATTAAAGATACGCAGTATTTT. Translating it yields CASSPPGLVIKDTQYF.

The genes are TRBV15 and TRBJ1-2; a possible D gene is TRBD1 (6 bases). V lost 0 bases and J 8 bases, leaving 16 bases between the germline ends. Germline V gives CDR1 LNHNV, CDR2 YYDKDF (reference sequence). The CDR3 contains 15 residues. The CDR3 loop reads CATSRDRYRVVGYTF. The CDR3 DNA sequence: TGTGCCACCAGCAGAGATCGCTACAGGGTGGTCGGCTACACCTTC.

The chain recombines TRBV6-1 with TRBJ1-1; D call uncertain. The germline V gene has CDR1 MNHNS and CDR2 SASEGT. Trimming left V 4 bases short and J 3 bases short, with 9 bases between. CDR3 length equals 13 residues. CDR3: CASSVVRDTEAFF. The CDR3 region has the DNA TGTGCCAGCAGTGTAGTTCGGGACACTGAAGCTTTCTTT.

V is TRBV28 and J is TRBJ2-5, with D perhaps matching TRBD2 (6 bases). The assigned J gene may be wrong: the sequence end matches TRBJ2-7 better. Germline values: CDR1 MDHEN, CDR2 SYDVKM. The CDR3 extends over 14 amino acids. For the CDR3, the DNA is TGTGCCAGCAGTTGGCGGGGCAGCCCCTACGAGCAGTACTTC. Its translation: CASSWRGSPYEQYF.

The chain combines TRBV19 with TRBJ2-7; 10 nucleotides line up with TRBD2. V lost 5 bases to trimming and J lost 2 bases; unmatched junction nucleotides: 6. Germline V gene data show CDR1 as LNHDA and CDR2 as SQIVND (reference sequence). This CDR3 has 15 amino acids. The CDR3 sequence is CASSSFSGRAYEQYF. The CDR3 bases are TGTGCCAGTAGTTCGTTCAGCGGGAGGGCCTACGAGCAGTACTTC.

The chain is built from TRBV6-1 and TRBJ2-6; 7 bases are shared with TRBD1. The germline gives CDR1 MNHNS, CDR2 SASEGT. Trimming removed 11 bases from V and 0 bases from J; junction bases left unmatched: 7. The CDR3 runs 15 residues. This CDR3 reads CAGREGASGANVLTF. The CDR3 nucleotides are TGTGCCGGGAGAGAGGGGGCCTCTGGGGCCAACGTCCTGACTTTC.